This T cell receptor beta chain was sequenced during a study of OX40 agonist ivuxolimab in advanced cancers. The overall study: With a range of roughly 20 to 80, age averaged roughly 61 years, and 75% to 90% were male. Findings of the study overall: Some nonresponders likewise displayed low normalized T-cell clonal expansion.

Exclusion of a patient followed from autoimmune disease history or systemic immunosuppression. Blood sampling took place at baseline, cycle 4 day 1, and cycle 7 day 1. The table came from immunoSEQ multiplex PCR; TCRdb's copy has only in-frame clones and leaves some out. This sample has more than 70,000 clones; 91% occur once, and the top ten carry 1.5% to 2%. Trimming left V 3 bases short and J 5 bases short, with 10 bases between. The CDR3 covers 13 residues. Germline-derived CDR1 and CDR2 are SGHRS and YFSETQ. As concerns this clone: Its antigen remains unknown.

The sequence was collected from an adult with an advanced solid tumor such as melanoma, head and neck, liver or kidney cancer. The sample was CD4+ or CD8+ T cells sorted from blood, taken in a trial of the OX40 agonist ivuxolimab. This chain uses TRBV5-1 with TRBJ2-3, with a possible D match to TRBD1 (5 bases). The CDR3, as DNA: TGCGCCAGCAGCTCCTTTCAGGGAGATACGCAGTATTTT. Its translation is CASSSFQGDTQYF.